This TCR beta chain was identified during a study of response to subunit inactivated influenza vaccine. This clonotype was detected only a few times. The V end lost 1 base, the J end lost 4 bases, and 7 bases lay between the germline ends. Germline loops: CDR1 DFQATT, CDR2 SNEGSKA (reference sequence). The CDR3 loop spans 12 amino acids. TCRdb reanalysed the RT-PCR reads using MiXCR and keeps one entry per CDR3 protein. The table lists around 650,000 distinct CDR3 sequences, around 14% of them singletons. This sequence joins TRBV20-1 and TRBJ1-1, with D perhaps matching TRBD1 (5 bases). This receptor was taken from a man aged 50 to 60 who received an inactivated influenza vaccine. The sequenced sample was PBMCs from blood, obtained approximately 12 days after vaccination. The CDR3, as DNA: TGCAGTGCTAGAGTCAGGGTCACTGAAGCTTTCTTT. Protein product: CSARVRVTEAFF.